Below are 16 T cell receptor beta chains sequenced from a single sample in a study of CD8 T cells in Susac syndrome. RNA amounts of roughly 0.45 to 1 ug underwent reverse transcription with random hexamers. Via MiXCR, TCRdb re-called the immunoSEQ multiplex PCR reads, giving one row per CDR3 protein. The sample lists fewer than 60,000 distinct CDR3 sequences; 95% were seen once. The sequenced sample was CD8+ T cells from PBMCs. Source of these receptors: a human donor with Susac syndrome.

This clonotype came up once. This chain links TRBV29-1 with TRBJ1-3; 11 bases are shared with TRBD1. This CDR3 contains 14 residues. Germline CDR1 reads SQVTM; CDR2 reads ANQGSEA. Trimming removed 3 bases from V and 5 bases from J; junction bases left unmatched: 3. DNA for the CDR3: TGCAGCGTTGAGGACAGGGGGCCGAGAAACACCATATATTTT. Protein product: CSVEDRGPRNTIYF.

The rearrangement uses TRBV27 and TRBJ1-6, with 12 bases identical to TRBD1. The V gene end was trimmed by 5 bases and the J gene end by 7 bases; junction bases not matched to a gene: 12. The CDR3 loop spans 18 amino acids. CDR1 and CDR2 from the germline V gene are MNHEY and SMNVEV (reference sequence). CDR3 DNA: TGTGCCAGCAGTGGAACCGGGACAGGGGGCGGCGGGAATTCACCCCTCCACTTT. Encoded protein: CASSGTGTGGGGNSPLHF.

This clonotype showed up just a few times. The genes are TRBV4-2 and TRBJ1-2, with D hard to call. The CDR3 runs to 14 residues. V dropped 1 base and J dropped 4 bases, with 10 bases sitting between them. Germline values: CDR1 LGHNA, CDR2 YNFKEQ. CDR3 sequence reads: CASSQGVGSYGYTF. CDR3 nucleotide sequence: TGTGCCAGCAGCCAAGGTGTAGGGAGCTATGGCTACACCTTC.

In regard to this clonotype: One end of the junction is discordant with germline, which a read error may explain. This chain links TRBV9 with TRBJ2-1; D is unclear. The CDR3 is 13 residues long. Germline CDR1 is SGDLS and CDR2 is YYNGEE. The DNA of the CDR3 is TGTGCCAGCAACTCAGCACCCTACGATGAGCAGTTCTTC. It is translated as CASNSAPYDEQFF. Full variable domain (outside the CDR3, taken from reference TRBV9 and TRBJ2-1): DSGVTQTPKHLITATGQRVTLRCSPRSGDLSVYWYQQSLDQGLQFLIQYYNGEERAKGNILERFSAQQFPDLHSELNLSSLELGDSALYFCASNSAPYDEQFFGPGTRLTVL.

The J gene is TRBJ2-6, the V gene TRBV20-1, with 7 bases that match TRBD1. CDR1 and CDR2 from the germline V gene are DFQATT and SNEGSKA (reference sequence). The length of the CDR3 is 17 residues. Trimming removed 4 bases from V and 0 bases from J; junction bases left unmatched: 9. The CDR3, as DNA: TGCAGTGCTACAGATAGGACAGGACCCTCTGGGGCCAACGTCCTGACTTTC. Protein sequence: CSATDRTGPSGANVLTF.

The chain employs TRBV5-6 and TRBJ2-1; 13 bases align to TRBD2. The CDR3 contains 14 residues. CDR1 SGHDT and CDR2 YYEEEE come from the germline V gene. Trimming at V came to 7 bases and at J to 6 bases, leaving 4 bases not matched to a gene. CDR3 nucleotide sequence: TGTGCCAGCTTCGGACTAGCGGGGGTCAATGAGCAGTTCTTC. Its protein product is CASFGLAGVNEQFF.

J is TRBJ1-1 and V is TRBV4-3; TRBD1 matches at 8 bases. Trimming cost V 1 base and J 6 bases; bases outside gene matches: 19. The germline gives CDR1 LGHNA, CDR2 YSLEER. The CDR3 totals 19 residues. The CDR3 is CASSQVVLIGSDRGPEAFF. In nucleotides, the CDR3 is TGCGCCAGCAGCCAAGTCGTACTCATAGGATCCGACAGGGGCCCTGAAGCTTTCTTT.

This chain links TRBV13 with TRBJ1-1, with TRBD1 matching over 9 bases. The CDR3 extends over 16 amino acids. Germline CDR1 reads PRHDT; CDR2 reads FYEKMQ (reference sequence). The junction had 8 bases not matched to a gene; V was cut back by 5 bases and J by 1 base. The CDR3 coding sequence is TGTGCCAGCAGCGACCGGGACAGGGCTACGAACACTGAAGCTTTCTTT. Amino acid sequence: CASSDRDRATNTEAFF. The full variable domain, rest sourced from reference TRBV13 and TRBJ1-1, is AAGVIQSPRHLIKEKRETATLKCYPIPRHDTVYWYQQGPGQDPQFLISFYEKMQSDKGSIPDRFSAQQFSDYHSELNMSSLELGDSALYFCASSDRDRATNTEAFFGQGTRLTVV.

The J gene is TRBJ2-7, the V gene TRBV12-3 or TRBV12-4; D remains ambiguous. The CDR3 covers 11 residues. V was clipped by 10 bases and J by 4 bases, with 11 bases between them. This CDR3 is CATSLGYEQYF. CDR3 nucleotides: TGTGCCACCTCCTTAGGGTACGAGCAGTACTTC.

This chain joins TRBV29-1 and TRBJ1-2; D perhaps matches TRBD1 (6 bases). V lost 4 bases, J lost 8 bases, and 23 bases lay in between. Germline CDR1 and CDR2: SQVTM and ANQGSEA. There are 15 residues in the CDR3. Written as DNA, the CDR3 is TGCAGCGTTGCTTTGGCGGGGGGCGCGGGAGAGGGCTACACCTTC. Residues: CSVALAGGAGEGYTF.

The chain carries TRBV25-1 and TRBJ2-5, with 7 bases fitting TRBD1. Germline CDR1 MGHDK, CDR2 SYGVNS. Trimming removed 0 bases from V and 4 bases from J; junction bases left unmatched: 5. This CDR3 is 15 amino acids long. The CDR3 region has the DNA TGTGCCAGCAGTGAATATCAGGGGGACGGAGAGACCCAGTACTTC. It codes for CASSEYQGDGETQYF. The whole variable domain, remainder taken from reference TRBV25-1 and TRBJ2-5, is EADIYQTPRYLVIGTGKKITLECSQTMGHDKMYWYQQDPGMELHLIHYSYGVNSTEKGDLSSESTVSRIRTEHFPLTLESARPSHTSQYLCASSEYQGDGETQYFGPGTRLLVL.

The genes are TRBV20-1 and TRBJ2-7, with 8 bases fitting TRBD2. V was clipped by 2 bases and J by 5 bases; unmatched bases: 5. CDR1 is DFQATT and CDR2 is SNEGSKA in the germline V gene (reference sequence). The CDR3 length is 13 residues. The DNA of the CDR3 is TGCAGTGCTAGACGCGGGGGGTGGAACGAGCAGTACTTC. It specifies CSARRGGWNEQYF.

The chain recombines TRBV2 with TRBJ2-7; the D is unclear. Per the germline V gene, CDR1 is SNHLY and CDR2 is FYNNEI. The V end was cut by 6 bases, the J end by 3 bases, with 3 bases between. The CDR3 runs to 10 residues. CDR3 protein: CASRDYEQYF. CDR3 coding DNA: TGTGCCAGCAGGGACTACGAGCAGTACTTC.

This chain connects TRBV4-1 to TRBJ1-5; no reliable D call. The CDR3 is made up of 17 amino acids. Germline V gene data show CDR1 as MGHRA and CDR2 as YSYEKL. Between the trimmed V and J ends, which lost 0 bases and 0 bases, there was a span of 12 bases. The CDR3 protein is CASSQEAPGVSNQPQHF. CDR3 bases: TGCGCCAGCAGCCAAGAGGCACCTGGGGTTAGCAATCAGCCCCAGCATTTT.

The chain links TRBV9 to TRBJ2-3; TRBD1 matches 7 bases. V lost 6 bases to trimming and J lost 2 bases; unmatched junction nucleotides: 6. The CDR3 contains 14 residues. Per the germline V gene, CDR1 is SGDLS and CDR2 is YYNGEE. The CDR3 DNA follows: TGTGCCAGCACCATGGACAGGCACACAGATACGCAGTATTTT. Protein product: CASTMDRHTDTQYF.

V usage is TRBV29-1 and J usage is TRBJ1-1, with a possible D match to TRBD1 (6 bases). The V end was cut by 4 bases, the J end by 4 bases, with 13 bases between. The CDR3 sequence is 13 residues long. Germline CDR1 SQVTM, CDR2 ANQGSEA. The chain's CDR3 is CSVGWGAGTEAFF. The CDR3 DNA sequence: TGCAGCGTTGGATGGGGGGCCGGCACTGAAGCTTTCTTT. Drawing the rest from reference TRBV29-1 and TRBJ1-1, the complete variable domain is SAVISQKPSRDICQRGTSLTIQCQVDSQVTMMFWYRQQPGQSLTLIATANQGSEATYESGFVIDKFPISRPNLTFSTLTVSNMSPEDSSIYLCSVGWGAGTEAFFGQGTRLTVV.